This TCR beta chain was documented in a study of T cells in Graves' hyperthyroidism and ophthalmopathy. This clonotype appeared many times. Amplification of TCR beta CDR3 regions used RNA as the template. The study used the HTBI primer set for a first-round RT-PCR of the TCR CDR3. MiXCR was run by TCRdb on the multiplex PCR reads, yielding one entry per CDR3 protein. This sample has 620,000 or so distinct CDR3 sequences; 13% to 15% occur once, and the top ten carry about 12%. This CDR3 has 18 residues. V trimming: 4 bases; J trimming: 1 base; junction bases outside the gene matches: 15. Germline loops: CDR1 SEHNR, CDR2 FQNEAQ (reference sequence).

The material sequenced was blood. The chain combines TRBV7-9 with TRBJ1-1; 7 nucleotides match TRBD1. The receptor's source is a woman aged 50 to 60 with Graves' ophthalmopathy. CDR3 sequence: CASSYLIKAGGTNTEAFF. CDR3 DNA: TGTGCCAGCAGCTACCTCATAAAAGCAGGGGGTACGAACACTGAAGCTTTCTTT.